This T cell receptor (beta chain) was sequenced during a study of blood T cell repertoires in COVID-19. The wider study: Sources were T cells, B-cell-depleted T cells, or PBMCs; the material itself was cDNA or gDNA.

The repertoire was sequenced with immunoSEQ multiplex PCR; TCRdb's copy has only in-frame clones and lacks some. The sample holds some 45,000 clones, 88% seen once. CDR3 size: 16 residues. The germline V gene encodes CDR1 SGHTA and CDR2 FQGNSA. With V trimmed by 1 base and J by 5 bases, 7 bases remained unmatched. The chain couples TRBV7-2 to TRBJ2-1; TRBD2 matches 8 bases. This TCR derives from a human donor in a cohort sampled during active COVID-19. Sequencing input: peripheral blood. CDR3: CASSLGRGGPHNEQFF. CDR3 in DNA: TGTGCCAGCAGCTTAGGACGGGGGGGGCCCCACAATGAGCAGTTCTTC.